This TCR beta chain was found in a study of T cell clonality in common variable immunodeficiency. The table lists this clone with many counts. Its antigen is as yet unknown. The sequenced fragment ends 3 residues before the CDR3 boundary, so the rest is inferred from the germline J gene. J gave up 6 bases and V 4 bases, and 6 bases lay outside the gene matches. Germline loops: CDR1 DFQATT, CDR2 SNEGSKA (reference sequence). The CDR3 totals 13 residues. Sequencing was performed with immunoSEQ multiplex PCR; in TCRdb, only in-frame clones are kept and a portion is missing. The record shows 45,000 to 55,000 clones for this sample, with no singletons present. Overall study results and limits: CVID subjects showed higher TCRbeta clonality than healthy controls. Fewer TCRbeta clones were shared among CVID subjects than controls.

The sequence was collected from a person aged 18 to 70 in good health. The chain links TRBV20-1 to TRBJ2-7; 10 bases are shared with TRBD1. The sequenced material came from peripheral blood mononuclear cells. The sequenced part of the CDR3 DNA is TGCAGTGCTAAGCGACAGGGGGCTCTCGAG. Translating gives CSAKRQGALE. The entire CDR3 sequence reads CSAKRQGALEQYF.